This TCR beta chain was captured in a study of blood T cells in healthy people across ages. Whole-study findings and limits: When set beside aged donors, long-lived donors presented more naive CD4+ cells and higher diversity. The diversity estimates, figures obtained from one million T cells, were considered underestimates.

Comments on this clonotype: Its antigen is not known.

V lost 2 bases and J lost 4, with 12 bases in between. The CDR3 consists of 14 residues. Germline CDR1 reads SGHRS; CDR2 reads YFSETQ. With a J-beta primer mix and a sample-barcoded 5' primer, a second PCR ran about 7 to 12 cycles. TCRdb re-analysed the 5' RACE reads in MiXCR, keeping a single row per CDR3 protein. Found here are 650,000 to 1,000,000 distinct CDR3 sequences, 36% of them singletons; the top ten hold under 15%. They isolated at least 6 million PBMCs from each sample. The receptor was derived from a man younger than 30 in good health. Sequenced material: blood. This chain joins TRBV5-1 and TRBJ1-1; D is uncertain. In DNA form, the CDR3 reads TGCGCCAGCAGCTTAAGTGGCCCAGCCACTGAAGCTTTCTTT. Translation gives CASSLSGPATEAFF.